This T cell receptor beta chain derives from a study of T-cell reconstitution after alpha-beta-depleted transplantation in children. Study-wide points: In patients about two months after transplant, alpha-beta T cells reportedly arose from several hundred expanded graft clones.

Germline V lookup: CDR1 DFQATT, CDR2 SNEGSKA (reference sequence). Trimming took 5 bases from V and 0 from J, leaving 17 bases between them. This CDR3 is built from 16 residues. The TCRbeta library incorporated unique molecular identifiers. TCRdb independently ran MiXCR on the PCR reads; one entry per CDR3 protein. This table has around 450,000 distinct CDR3 sequences, about 10% appearing once. This clonotype was seen at least ten times. The antigen is not known. The source is a child under 10 years old with inherited bone marrow failure, due to receive a stem cell transplant. The chain joins TRBV20-1 to TRBJ1-5; unclear D gene. The sequencing here drew on PBMCs, taken before TCRalphabeta/CD19-depleted stem cell transplant. CDR3 coding DNA: TGCAGTGCTGAGGAGACGGACGAGCTTAGCAATCAGCCCCAGCATTTT. Translating it yields CSAEETDELSNQPQHF.